This entry features one T cell receptor (beta chain) sequence. Per the original data handling: Estimated nucleated cell counts came from reference gene primer amplification. Measured with immunoSEQ multiplex PCR; TCRdb has only the in-frame clones, and not every one. V and J calls and clone size are as listed in that table; D and trimming were resolved from the DNA. The table records 200,000 to 250,000 clones, 75% to 85% of them present only once. This specimen comes from a study of blood T cell repertoires in COVID-19. Overall study context: Acute and convalescent COVID-19 specimens originated in the United States, Italy and Spain. From T cells, B-cell-depleted T cells, or PBMCs came the material, which was cDNA or gDNA.

CDR3 length: 16 amino acids. Sequencing was performed on peripheral blood. The V and J genes are TRBV21-1 and TRBJ2-3; the DNA was not used to check the table's D call, TRBD2. TRBV21-1 is a pseudogene locus. The clonotype originates from a human donor in a cohort sampled during active COVID-19. CDR3 bases: TGTGCCAGCAGCAAAAGACCGGGGGGGCCTGGAGATACGCAGTATTTT. Translating gives CASSKRPGGPGDTQYF.